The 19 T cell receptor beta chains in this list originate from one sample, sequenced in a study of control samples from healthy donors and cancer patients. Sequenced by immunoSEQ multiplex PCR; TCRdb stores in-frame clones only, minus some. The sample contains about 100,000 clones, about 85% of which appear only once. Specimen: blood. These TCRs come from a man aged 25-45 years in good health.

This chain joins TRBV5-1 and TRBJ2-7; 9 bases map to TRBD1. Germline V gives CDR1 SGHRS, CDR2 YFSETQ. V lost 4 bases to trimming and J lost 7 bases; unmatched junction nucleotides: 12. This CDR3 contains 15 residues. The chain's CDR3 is CASSNPTGGEWEQYF. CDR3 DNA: TGCGCCAGCAGCAACCCGACAGGGGGTGAGTGGGAGCAGTACTTC.

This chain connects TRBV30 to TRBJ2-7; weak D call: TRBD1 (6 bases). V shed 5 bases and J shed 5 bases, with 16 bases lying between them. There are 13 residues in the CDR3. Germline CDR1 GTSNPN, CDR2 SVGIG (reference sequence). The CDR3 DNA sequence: TGTGCCTGGGATGGCACAGGGTCCCACGAGCAGTACTTC. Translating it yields CAWDGTGSHEQYF.

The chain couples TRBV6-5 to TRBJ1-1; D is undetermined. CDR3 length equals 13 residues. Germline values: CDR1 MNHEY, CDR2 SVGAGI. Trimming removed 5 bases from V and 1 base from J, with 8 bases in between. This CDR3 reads CASSQRQNTEAFF. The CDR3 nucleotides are TGTGCCAGCAGTCAAAGACAGAACACTGAAGCTTTCTTT.

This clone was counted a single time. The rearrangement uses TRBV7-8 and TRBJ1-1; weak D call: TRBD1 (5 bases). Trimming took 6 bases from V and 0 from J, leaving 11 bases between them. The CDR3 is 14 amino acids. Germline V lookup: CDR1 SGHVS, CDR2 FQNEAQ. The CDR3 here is CASSPGRMNTEAFF. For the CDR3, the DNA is TGTGCCAGCAGTCCGGGACGGATGAACACTGAAGCTTTCTTT.

CDR3 DNA sequence: TGTGCCTGGAGCCCCAGGGGGAACACTGAAGCTTTCTTT. It is translated as CAWSPRGNTEAFF. This chain joins TRBV30 and TRBJ1-1; D is perhaps TRBD1 (6 bases). Deletions cut 3 bases from V and 1 base from J, with 9 bases between. The CDR3 contains 13 residues. The germline V gene has CDR1 GTSNPN and CDR2 SVGIG (reference sequence).

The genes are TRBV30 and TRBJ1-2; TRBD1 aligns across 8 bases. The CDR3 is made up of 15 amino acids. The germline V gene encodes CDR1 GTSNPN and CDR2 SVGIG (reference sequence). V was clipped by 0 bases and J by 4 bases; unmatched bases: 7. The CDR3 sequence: CAWSVGSGQVYGYTF. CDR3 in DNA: TGTGCCTGGAGTGTAGGATCGGGACAGGTCTATGGCTACACCTTC.

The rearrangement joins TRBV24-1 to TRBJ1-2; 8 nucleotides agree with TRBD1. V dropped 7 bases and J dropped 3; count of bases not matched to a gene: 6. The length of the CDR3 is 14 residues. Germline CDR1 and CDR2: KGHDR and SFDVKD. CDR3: CATSPLDRDYGYTF. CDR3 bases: TGTGCCACCAGCCCCCTGGACAGGGACTATGGCTACACCTTC.

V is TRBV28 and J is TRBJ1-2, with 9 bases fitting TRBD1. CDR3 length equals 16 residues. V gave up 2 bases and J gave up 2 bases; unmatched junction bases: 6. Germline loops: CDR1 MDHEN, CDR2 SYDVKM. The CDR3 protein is CASSLPGTGMNYGYTF. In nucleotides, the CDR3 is TGTGCCAGCAGTTTACCCGGGACAGGGATGAACTATGGCTACACCTTC.

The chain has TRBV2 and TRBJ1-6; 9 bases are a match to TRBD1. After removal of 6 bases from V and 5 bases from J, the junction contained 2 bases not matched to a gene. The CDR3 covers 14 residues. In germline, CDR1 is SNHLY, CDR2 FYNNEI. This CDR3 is CASSRQGDNSPLHF. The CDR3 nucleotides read TGTGCCAGCAGCCGACAGGGGGATAATTCACCCCTCCACTTT.

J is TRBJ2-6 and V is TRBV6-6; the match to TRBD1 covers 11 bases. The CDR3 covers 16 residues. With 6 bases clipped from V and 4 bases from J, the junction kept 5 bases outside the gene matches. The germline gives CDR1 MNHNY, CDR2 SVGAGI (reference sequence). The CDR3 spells CASRSGQGAGANVLTF. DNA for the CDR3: TGTGCCAGCAGGAGTGGACAGGGGGCCGGGGCCAACGTCCTGACTTTC.

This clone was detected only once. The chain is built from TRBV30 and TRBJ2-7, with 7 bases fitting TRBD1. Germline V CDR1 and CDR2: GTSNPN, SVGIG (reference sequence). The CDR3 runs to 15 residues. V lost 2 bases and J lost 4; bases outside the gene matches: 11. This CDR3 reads CAWSPETGLGYEQYF. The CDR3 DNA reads TGTGCCTGGAGTCCGGAGACAGGGCTGGGGTACGAGCAGTACTTC.

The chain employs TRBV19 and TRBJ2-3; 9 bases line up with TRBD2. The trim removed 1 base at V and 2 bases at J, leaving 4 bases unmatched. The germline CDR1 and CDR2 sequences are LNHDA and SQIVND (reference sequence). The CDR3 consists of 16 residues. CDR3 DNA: TGTGCCAGTAGTATAGCTGGCGGGGGGGCCACAGATACGCAGTATTTT. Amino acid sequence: CASSIAGGGATDTQYF.

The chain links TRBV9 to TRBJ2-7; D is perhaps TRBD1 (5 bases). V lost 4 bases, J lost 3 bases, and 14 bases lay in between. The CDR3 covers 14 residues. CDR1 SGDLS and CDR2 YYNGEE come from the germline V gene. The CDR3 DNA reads TGTGCCAGCAGCAAATACTATGACAGCTACGAGCAGTACTTC. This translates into CASSKYYDSYEQYF.

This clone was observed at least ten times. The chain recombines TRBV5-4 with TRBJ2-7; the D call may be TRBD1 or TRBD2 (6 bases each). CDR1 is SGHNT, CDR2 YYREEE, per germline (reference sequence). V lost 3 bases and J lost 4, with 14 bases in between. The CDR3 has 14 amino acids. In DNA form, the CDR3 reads TGTGCCAGCAGCTCGACAGGCGGGGTATACGAGCAGTACTTC. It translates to CASSSTGGVYEQYF.

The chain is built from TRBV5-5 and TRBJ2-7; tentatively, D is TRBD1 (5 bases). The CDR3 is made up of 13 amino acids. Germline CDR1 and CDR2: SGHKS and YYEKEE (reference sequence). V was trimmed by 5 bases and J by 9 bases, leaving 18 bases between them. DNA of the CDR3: TGTGCCAGCAGTCAAGACAGCAACTTGGTGCAGTACTTC. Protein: CASSQDSNLVQYF.

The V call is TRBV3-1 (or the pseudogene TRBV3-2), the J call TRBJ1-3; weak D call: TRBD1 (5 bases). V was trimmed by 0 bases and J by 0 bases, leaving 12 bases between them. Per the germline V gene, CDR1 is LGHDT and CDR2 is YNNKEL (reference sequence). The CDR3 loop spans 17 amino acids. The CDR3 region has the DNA TGTGCCAGCAGCCAAGACGGGGGGTCGGCCTCTGGAAACACCATATATTTT. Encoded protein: CASSQDGGSASGNTIYF.

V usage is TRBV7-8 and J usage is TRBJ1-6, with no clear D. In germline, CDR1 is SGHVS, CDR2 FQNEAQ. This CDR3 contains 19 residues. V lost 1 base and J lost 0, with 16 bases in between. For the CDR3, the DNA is TGTGCCAGCAGCTTAGTTTATCGCGCGGGGAGCTCCTATAATTCACCCCTCCACTTT. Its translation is CASSLVYRAGSSYNSPLHF.

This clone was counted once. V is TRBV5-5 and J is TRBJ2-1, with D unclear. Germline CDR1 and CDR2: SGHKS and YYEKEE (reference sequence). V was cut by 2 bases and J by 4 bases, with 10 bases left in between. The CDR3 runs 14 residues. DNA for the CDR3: TGTGCCAGCAGCTTAGGGAATCCTTACAATGAGCAGTTCTTC. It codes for CASSLGNPYNEQFF.

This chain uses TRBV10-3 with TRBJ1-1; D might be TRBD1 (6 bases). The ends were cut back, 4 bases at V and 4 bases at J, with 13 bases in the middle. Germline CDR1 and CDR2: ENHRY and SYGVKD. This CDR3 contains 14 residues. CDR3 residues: CAISVGQGFTEAFF. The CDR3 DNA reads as TGTGCCATCAGTGTGGGGCAGGGGTTCACTGAAGCTTTCTTT.